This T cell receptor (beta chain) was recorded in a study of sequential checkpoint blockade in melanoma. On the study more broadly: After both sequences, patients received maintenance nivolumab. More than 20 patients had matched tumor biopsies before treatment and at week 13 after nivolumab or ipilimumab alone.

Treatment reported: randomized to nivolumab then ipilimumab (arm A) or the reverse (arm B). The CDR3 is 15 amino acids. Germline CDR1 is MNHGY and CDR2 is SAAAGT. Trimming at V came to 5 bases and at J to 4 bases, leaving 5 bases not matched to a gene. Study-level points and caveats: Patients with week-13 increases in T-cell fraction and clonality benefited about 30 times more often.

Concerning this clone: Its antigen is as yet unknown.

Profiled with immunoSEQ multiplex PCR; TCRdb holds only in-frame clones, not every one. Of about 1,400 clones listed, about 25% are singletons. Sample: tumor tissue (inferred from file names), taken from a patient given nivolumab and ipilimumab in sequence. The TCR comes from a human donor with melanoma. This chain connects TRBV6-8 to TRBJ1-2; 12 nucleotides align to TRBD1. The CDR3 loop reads CASSPGQGAFYGYTF. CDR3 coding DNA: TGTGCCAGCAGTCCGGGACAGGGGGCCTTCTATGGCTACACCTTC.